This T cell receptor (beta chain) was obtained from a study of shared clonotypes between healthy human individuals. Study-level results: Clonotype sharing among donors, it was expected, would be affected by sequencing depth. Larger estimated richness was generally seen in naive subsets than in memory subsets.

A word on this clone: What it binds is not known.

Naive CD8 isolation took CD45RO-negative cells positively selected for CCR7 and excluded terminally differentiated effector memory CD45RA+ cells. Donors comprised only Caucasian adults living in Nashville, Tennessee. Investigators spread the genomic DNA of each subset evenly over several immunoSEQ plates. Some clones are missing from TCRdb's copy, which holds only in-frame ones; the method was immunoSEQ multiplex PCR. The sample holds some 2,000,000 clones; about 94% are singletons and the top ten take roughly 1%. Specimen: naive CD8+ T cells sorted from blood. The source is a man younger than 35 in good health.

As DNA, the CDR3 is TGCGCCAGCAGCTTGGGGGACACTTTCGCCGAGCAGTACTTC. It codes for CASSLGDTFAEQYF. This chain uses TRBV5-1 with TRBJ2-7; tentative D call: TRBD1 (6 bases). This CDR3 contains 14 residues. The germline V gene has CDR1 SGHRS and CDR2 YFSETQ. Between the trimmed V and J ends, which lost 0 bases and 6 bases, there was a span of 13 bases.